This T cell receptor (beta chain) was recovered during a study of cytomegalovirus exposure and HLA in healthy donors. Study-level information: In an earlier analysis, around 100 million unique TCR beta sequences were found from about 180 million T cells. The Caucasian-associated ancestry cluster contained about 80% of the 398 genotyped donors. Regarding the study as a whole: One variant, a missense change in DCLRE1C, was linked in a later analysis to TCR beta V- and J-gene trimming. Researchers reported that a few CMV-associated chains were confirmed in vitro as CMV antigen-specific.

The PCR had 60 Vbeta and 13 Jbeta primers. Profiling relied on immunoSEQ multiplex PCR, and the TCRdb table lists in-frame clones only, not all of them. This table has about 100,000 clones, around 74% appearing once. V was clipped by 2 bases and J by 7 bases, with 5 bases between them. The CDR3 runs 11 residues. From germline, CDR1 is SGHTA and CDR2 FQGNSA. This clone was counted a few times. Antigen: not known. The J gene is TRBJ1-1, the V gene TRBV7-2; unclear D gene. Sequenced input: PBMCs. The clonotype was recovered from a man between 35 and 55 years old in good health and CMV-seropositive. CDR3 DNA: TGTGCCAGCAGCTTATACAGTGAAGCTTTCTTT. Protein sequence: CASSLYSEAFF.